This T cell receptor (beta chain) was captured by sequencing in a study of T cells in Graves' hyperthyroidism and ophthalmopathy. Note on this clonotype: Its antigen is undetermined.

Study outcomes and limitations: Appearing also in blood were most of the thyroid clonotypes expanded above 0.001.

RNA transcripts served as the template for amplifying TCR beta CDR3 regions. First-round RT-PCR with HTBI primers amplified the TCR CDR3 region. Each CDR3 protein is one row after TCRdb ran MiXCR on the multiplex PCR reads. The table has around 700,000 distinct CDR3 sequences, 18% seen once. Between the trimmed V and J ends, which lost 7 bases and 4 bases, there was a span of 15 bases. This CDR3 has 14 residues. This sequence originates from a woman in her forties or fifties with Graves' hyperthyroidism that later progressed to Graves' ophthalmopathy. The sample taken for sequencing was blood. V and J are TRBV12-3 or TRBV12-4 and TRBJ2-3; possible D gene TRBD2, 5 bases. CDR3 region: CASIQDPEADTQYF. Written as DNA, the CDR3 is TGTGCCAGCATCCAGGACCCGGAGGCAGATACGCAGTATTTT.